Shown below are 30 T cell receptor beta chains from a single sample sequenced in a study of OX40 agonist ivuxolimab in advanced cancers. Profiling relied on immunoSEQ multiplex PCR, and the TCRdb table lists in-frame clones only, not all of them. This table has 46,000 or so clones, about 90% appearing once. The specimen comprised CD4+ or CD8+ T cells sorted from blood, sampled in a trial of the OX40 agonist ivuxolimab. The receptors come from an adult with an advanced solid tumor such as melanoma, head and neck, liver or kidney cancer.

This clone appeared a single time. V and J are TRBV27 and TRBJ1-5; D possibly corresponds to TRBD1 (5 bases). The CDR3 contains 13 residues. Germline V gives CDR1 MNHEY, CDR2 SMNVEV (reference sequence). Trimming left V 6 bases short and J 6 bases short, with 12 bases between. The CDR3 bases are TGTGCCAGCAGCGTAGGAGGGACTCAGCCCCAGCATTTT. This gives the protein CASSVGGTQPQHF.

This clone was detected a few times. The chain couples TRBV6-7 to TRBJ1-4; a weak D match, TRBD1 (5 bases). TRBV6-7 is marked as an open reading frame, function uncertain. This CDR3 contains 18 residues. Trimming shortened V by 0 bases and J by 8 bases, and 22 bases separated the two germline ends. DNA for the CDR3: TGTGCCAGCAGTTACTCGAGGGTGTGGGGGGGAAGAGAGGAAAAACTGTTTTTT. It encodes CASSYSRVWGGREEKLFF.

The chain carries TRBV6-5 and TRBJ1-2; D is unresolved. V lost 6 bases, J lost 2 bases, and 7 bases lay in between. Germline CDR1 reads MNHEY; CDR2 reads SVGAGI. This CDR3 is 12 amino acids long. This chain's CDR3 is CASRTENYGYTF. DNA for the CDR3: TGTGCCAGCAGAACAGAAAACTATGGCTACACCTTC.

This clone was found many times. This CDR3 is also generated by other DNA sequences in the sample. Here the CDR3 reads CASSVGVDTQYF. As DNA, the CDR3 is TGTGCCAGCAGCGTAGGAGTAGATACGCAGTATTTT. The chain carries TRBV9 and TRBJ2-3; D is unclear. The CDR3 length is 12 residues. Germline CDR1 is SGDLS and CDR2 is YYNGEE. Trimming took off 0 bases at V and 5 bases at J, with 4 bases between the two ends.

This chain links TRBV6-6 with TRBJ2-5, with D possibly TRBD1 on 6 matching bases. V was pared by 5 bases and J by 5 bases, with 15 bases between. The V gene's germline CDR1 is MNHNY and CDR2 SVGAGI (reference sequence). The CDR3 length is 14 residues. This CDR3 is CASSALDSSETQYF. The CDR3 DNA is TGTGCCAGCAGTGCCCTGGACAGTTCGGAGACCCAGTACTTC.

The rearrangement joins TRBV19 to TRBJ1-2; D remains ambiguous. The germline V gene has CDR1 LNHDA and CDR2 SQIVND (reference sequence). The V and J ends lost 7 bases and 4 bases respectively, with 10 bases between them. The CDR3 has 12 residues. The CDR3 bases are TGTGCCAGTACGGACGGAGGCTATGGCTACACCTTC. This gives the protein CASTDGGYGYTF.

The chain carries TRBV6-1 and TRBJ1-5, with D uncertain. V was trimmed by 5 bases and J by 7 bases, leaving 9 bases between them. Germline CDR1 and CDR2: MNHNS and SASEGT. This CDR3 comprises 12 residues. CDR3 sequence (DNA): TGTGCCAGCAGTACCTACGGCCAGCCCCAGCATTTT. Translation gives CASSTYGQPQHF.

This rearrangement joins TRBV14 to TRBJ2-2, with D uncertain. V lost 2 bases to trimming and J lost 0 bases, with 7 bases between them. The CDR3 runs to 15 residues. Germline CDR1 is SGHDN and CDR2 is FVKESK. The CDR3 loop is CASSQRRSNTGELFF. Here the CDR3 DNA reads TGTGCCAGCAGCCAAAGGCGATCGAACACCGGGGAGCTGTTTTTT.

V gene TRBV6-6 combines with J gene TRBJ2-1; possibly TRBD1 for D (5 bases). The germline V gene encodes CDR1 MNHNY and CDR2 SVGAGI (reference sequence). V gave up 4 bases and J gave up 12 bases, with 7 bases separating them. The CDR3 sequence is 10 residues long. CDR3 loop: CASSSTGQFF. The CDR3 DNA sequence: TGTGCCAGCAGTTCTACAGGGCAGTTCTTC.

The DNA for the CDR3 is TGTGCCAGCAGCTTAGGGGACAGCTCTGGAAACACCATATATTTT. This codes for CASSLGDSSGNTIYF. The V gene is TRBV7-2, the J gene TRBJ1-3; 7 positions match TRBD1. The CDR3 sequence is 15 residues long. Germline V lookup: CDR1 SGHTA, CDR2 FQGNSA. The J segment lost 0 bases and the V segment lost 1 base, leaving 0 bases of the junction unmatched. The whole variable domain, remainder taken from reference TRBV7-2 and TRBJ1-3, is GAGVSQSPSNKVTEKGKDVELRCDPISGHTALYWYRQSLGQGLEFLIYFQGNSAPDKSGLPSDRFSAERTGGSVSTLTIQRTQQEDSAVYLCASSLGDSSGNTIYFGEGSWLTVV.

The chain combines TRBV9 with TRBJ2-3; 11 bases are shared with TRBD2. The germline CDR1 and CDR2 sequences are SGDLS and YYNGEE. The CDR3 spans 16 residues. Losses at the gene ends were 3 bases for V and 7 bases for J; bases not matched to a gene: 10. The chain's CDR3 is CASSEPLAGGRNTQYF. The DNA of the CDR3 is TGTGCCAGCAGCGAGCCCCTAGCGGGGGGTCGGAATACGCAGTATTTT.

CDR3 in DNA: TGCGCCAGCAGCTGGGATCTAGCGGGGTTCTCCTACGAGCAGTACTTC. It specifies CASSWDLAGFSYEQYF. The chain combines TRBV5-1 with TRBJ2-7; 9 nucleotides agree with TRBD2. The CDR3 covers 16 residues. The ends lost 3 bases at V and 0 bases at J; junction bases unmatched: 7. CDR1 is SGHRS, CDR2 YFSETQ, per germline.

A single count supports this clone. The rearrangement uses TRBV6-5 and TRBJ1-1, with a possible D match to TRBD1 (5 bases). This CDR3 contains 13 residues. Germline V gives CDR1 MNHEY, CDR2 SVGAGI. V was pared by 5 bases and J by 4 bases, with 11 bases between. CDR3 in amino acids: CASSQGVGTEAFF. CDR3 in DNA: TGTGCCAGCAGTCAGGGTGTAGGCACTGAAGCTTTCTTT.

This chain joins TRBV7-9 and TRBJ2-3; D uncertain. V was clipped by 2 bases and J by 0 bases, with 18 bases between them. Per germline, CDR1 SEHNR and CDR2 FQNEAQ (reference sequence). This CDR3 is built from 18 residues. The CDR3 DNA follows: TGTGCCAGCAGCTTAAGCTGGGCGGTCCTTGAGAGCACAGATACGCAGTATTTT. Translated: CASSLSWAVLESTDTQYF.

This CDR3 is CASSEVWFPVQETQYF. CDR3 sequence (DNA): TGTGCCAGCAGTGAAGTTTGGTTTCCAGTCCAAGAGACCCAGTACTTC. The chain links TRBV25-1 to TRBJ2-5; D unclear. The CDR3 is made up of 16 amino acids. Deletions cut 2 bases from V and 1 base from J, with 14 bases between. CDR1 MGHDK and CDR2 SYGVNS come from the germline V gene.

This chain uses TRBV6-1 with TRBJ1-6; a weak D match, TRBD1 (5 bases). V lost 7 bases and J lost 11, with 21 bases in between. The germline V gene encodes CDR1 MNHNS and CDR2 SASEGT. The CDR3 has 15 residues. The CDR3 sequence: CASTEAGRASAPLHF. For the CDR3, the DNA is TGTGCCAGCACCGAGGCGGGCAGGGCAAGCGCACCCCTCCACTTT.

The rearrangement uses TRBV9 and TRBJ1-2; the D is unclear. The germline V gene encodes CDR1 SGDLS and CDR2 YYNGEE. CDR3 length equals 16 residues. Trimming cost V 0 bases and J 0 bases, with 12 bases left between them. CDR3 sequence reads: CASSVGGGPSNYGYTF. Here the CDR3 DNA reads TGTGCCAGCAGCGTAGGAGGAGGACCTTCTAACTATGGCTACACCTTC.

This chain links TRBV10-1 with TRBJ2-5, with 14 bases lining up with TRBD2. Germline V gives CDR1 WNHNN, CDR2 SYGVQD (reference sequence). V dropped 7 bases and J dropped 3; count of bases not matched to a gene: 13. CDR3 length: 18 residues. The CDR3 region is CASTGLAGGPSLKETQYF. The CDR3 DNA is TGCGCCAGCACAGGACTAGCGGGGGGACCAAGCCTTAAAGAGACCCAGTACTTC.

CDR3 amino acids: CASSLRLSGGTLNSYEQYF. CDR3 in DNA: TGTGCCAGCAGCTTAAGGCTTAGCGGGGGAACACTTAACTCCTACGAGCAGTACTTC. The chain couples TRBV7-2 to TRBJ2-7; 9 nucleotides line up with TRBD2. The CDR3 loop spans 19 amino acids. The J segment lost 0 bases and the V segment lost 2 bases, leaving 14 bases of the junction unmatched. Germline V CDR1 and CDR2: SGHTA, FQGNSA.

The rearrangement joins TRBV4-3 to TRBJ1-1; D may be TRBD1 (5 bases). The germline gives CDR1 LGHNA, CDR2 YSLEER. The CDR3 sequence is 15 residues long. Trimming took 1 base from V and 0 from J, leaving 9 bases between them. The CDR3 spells CASSQGGALNTEAFF. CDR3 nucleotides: TGCGCCAGCAGCCAAGGCGGGGCATTGAACACTGAAGCTTTCTTT.

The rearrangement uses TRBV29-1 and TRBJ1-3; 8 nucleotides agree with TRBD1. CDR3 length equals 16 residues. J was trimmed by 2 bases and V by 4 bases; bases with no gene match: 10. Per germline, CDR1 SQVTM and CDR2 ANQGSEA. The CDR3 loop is CSVAIHTGGAGNTIYF. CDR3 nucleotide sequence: TGCAGCGTTGCTATTCATACAGGGGGAGCTGGAAACACCATATATTTT.

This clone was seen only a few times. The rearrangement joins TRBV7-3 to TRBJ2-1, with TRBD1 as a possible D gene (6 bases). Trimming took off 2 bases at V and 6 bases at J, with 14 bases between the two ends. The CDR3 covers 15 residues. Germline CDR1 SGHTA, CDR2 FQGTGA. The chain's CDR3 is CASSLFWTVTNEQFF. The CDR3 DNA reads TGTGCCAGCAGCTTATTTTGGACAGTGACCAATGAGCAGTTCTTC.

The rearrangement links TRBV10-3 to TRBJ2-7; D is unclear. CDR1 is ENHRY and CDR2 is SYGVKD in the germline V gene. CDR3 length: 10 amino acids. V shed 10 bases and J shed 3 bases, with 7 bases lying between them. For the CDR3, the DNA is TGTGCCAGTGGGGACTACGAGCAGTACTTC. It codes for CASGDYEQYF.

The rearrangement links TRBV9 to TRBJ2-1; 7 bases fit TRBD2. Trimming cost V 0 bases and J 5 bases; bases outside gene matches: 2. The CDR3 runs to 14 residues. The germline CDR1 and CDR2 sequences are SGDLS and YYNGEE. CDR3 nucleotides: TGTGCCAGCAGCGTAGCCCTAGCGGACAATGAGCAGTTCTTC. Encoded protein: CASSVALADNEQFF.

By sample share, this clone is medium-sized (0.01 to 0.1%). CDR3 region: CASSPGTGGGANVLTF. CDR3 nucleotide sequence: TGTGCCAGCAGTCCCGGGACAGGGGGTGGGGCCAACGTCCTGACTTTC. This sequence joins TRBV6-4 and TRBJ2-6, with 11 bases lining up with TRBD1. The CDR3 covers 16 residues. CDR1 and CDR2 from the germline V gene are MRHNA and SNTAGT. V was clipped by 5 bases and J by 3 bases; unmatched bases: 3.

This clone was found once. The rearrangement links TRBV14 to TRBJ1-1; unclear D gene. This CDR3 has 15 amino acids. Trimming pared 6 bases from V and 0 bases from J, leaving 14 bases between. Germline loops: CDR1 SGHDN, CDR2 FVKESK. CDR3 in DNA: TGTGCCAGCAGGGCTAGTGGGCGCATGAACACTGAAGCTTTCTTT. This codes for CASRASGRMNTEAFF.

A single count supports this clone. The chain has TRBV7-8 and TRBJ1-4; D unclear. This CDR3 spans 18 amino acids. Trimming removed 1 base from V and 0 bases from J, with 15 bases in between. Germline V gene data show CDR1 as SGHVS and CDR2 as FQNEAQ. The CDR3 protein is CASSLEVNLGSTNEKLFF. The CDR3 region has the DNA TGTGCCAGCAGCTTAGAGGTGAATCTGGGGTCAACTAATGAAAAACTGTTTTTT. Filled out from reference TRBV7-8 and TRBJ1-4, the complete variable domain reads GAGVSQSPRYKVAKRGQDVALRCDPISGHVSLFWYQQALGQGPEFLTYFQNEAQLDKSGLPSDRFFAERPEGSVSTLKIQRTQQEDSAVYLCASSLEVNLGSTNEKLFFGSGTQLSVL.

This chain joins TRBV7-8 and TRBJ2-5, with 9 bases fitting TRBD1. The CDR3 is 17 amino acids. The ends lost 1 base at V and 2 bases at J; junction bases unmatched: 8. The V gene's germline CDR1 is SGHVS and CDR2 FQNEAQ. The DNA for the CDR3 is TGTGCCAGCAGCTTAGGCCCGGGACAGGGCTTTCAAGAGACCCAGTACTTC. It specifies CASSLGPGQGFQETQYF.

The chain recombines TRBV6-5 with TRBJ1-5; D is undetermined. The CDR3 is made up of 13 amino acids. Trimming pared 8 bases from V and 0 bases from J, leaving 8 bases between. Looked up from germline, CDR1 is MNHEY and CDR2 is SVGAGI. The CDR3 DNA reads TGTGCCAGCGATCCCTATAGCAATCAGCCCCAGCATTTT. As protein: CASDPYSNQPQHF.

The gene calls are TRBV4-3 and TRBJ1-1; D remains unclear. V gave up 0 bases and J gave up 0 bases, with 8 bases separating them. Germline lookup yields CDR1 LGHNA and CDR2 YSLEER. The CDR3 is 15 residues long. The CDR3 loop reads CASSQDRAMNTEAFF. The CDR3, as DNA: TGCGCCAGCAGCCAAGATAGGGCGATGAACACTGAAGCTTTCTTT.